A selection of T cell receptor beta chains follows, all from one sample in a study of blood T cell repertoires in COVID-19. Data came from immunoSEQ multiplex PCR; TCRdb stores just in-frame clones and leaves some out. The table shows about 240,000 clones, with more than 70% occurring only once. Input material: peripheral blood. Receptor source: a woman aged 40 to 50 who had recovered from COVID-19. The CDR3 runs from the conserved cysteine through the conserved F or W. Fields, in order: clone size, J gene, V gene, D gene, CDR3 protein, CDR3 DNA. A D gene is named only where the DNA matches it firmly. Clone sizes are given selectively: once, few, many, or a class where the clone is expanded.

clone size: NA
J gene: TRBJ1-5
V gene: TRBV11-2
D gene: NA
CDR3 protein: CASSPSPGGNQPQHF
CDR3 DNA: TGTGCCAGCAGCCCCTCTCCGGGGGGCAATCAGCCCCAGCATTTT

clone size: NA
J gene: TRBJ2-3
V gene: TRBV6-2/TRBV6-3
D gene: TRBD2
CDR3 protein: CASSPGRYTDTQYF
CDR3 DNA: TGTGCCAGCAGCCCCGGGAGGTACACAGATACGCAGTATTTT

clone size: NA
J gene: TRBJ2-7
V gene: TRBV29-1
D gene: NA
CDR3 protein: CSVGHPYEQYF
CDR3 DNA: TGCAGCGTAGGACACCCCTACGAGCAGTACTTC

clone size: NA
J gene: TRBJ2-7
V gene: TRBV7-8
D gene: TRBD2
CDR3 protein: CASSLRASGKGSEQYF
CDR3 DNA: TGTGCCAGCAGCTTACGGGCTAGCGGAAAGGGGTCCGAGCAGTACTTC

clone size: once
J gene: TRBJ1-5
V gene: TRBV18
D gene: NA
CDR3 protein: CASSTRTNQPQHF
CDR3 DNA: TGTGCCAGCTCAACCAGAACCAATCAGCCCCAGCATTTT

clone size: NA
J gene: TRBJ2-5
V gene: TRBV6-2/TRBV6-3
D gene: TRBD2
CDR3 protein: CASTPGGAQYF
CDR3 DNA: TGTGCCAGCACCCCGGGGGGGGCCCAGTACTTC

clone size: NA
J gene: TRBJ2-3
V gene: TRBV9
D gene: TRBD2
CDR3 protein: CASSVVRGVGTDTQYF
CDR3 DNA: TGTGCCAGCAGCGTAGTGCGGGGGGTCGGCACAGATACGCAGTATTTT

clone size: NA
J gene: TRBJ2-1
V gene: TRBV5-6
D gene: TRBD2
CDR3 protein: CASSAGLAGYNEQFF
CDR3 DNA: TGTGCCAGCAGCGCCGGACTAGCGGGATACAATGAGCAGTTCTTC

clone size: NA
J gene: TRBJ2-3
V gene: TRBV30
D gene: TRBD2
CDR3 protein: CAWTPLVGTSGPYF
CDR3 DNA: TGTGCCTGGACCCCTCTGGTCGGGACTAGCGGTCCGTATTTT

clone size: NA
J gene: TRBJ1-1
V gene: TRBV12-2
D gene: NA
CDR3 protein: CASRPPRRGAEAFF
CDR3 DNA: TGTGCAAGTCGCCCGCCCCGGCGCGGAGCTGAAGCTTTCTTT

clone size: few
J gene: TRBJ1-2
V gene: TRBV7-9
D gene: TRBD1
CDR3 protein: CASTLLGQGGGYGYTF
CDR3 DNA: TGTGCCAGCACCCTACTAGGGCAGGGGGGAGGCTATGGCTACACCTTC

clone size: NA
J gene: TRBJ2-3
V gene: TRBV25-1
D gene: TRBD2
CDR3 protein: CASPRLAGGPSTDTQYF
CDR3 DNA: TGTGCCAGCCCGAGACTAGCGGGAGGCCCAAGCACAGATACGCAGTATTTT

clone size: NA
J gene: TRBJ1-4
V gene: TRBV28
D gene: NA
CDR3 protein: CASRTGAANEKLFF
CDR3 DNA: TGTGCCAGCAGGACTGGGGCGGCGAATGAAAAACTGTTTTTT

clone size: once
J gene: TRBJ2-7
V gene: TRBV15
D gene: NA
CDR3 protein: CATSRVGGLGEQYF
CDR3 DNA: TGTGCCACCAGCAGAGTGGGGGGGCTTGGCGAGCAGTACTTC

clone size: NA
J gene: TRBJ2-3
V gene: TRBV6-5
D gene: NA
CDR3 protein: CASSTRPRADTQYF
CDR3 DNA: TGTGCCAGCAGTACCCGACCCCGGGCAGATACGCAGTATTTT

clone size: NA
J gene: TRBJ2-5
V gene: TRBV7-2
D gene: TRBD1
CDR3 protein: CASSSDRVGTQYF
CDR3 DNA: TGTGCCAGCAGCTCGGACAGGGTAGGGACCCAGTACTTC

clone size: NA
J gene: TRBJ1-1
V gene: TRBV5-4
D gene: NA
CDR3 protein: CASSRVSGWAEAFF
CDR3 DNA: TGTGCCAGCAGCCGAGTCTCGGGATGGGCTGAAGCTTTCTTT

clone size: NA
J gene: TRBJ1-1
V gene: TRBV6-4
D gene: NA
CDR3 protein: CASSDSPMALRMNTEAFF
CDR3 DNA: TGTGCCAGCAGTGACTCTCCCATGGCCCTGAGGATGAACACTGAAGCTTTCTTT

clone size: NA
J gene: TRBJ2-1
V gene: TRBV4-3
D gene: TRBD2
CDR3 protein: CASSLAGGPDIGYEQFF
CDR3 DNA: TGCGCCAGCAGCCTAGCGGGAGGGCCTGATATCGGCTATGAGCAGTTCTTC

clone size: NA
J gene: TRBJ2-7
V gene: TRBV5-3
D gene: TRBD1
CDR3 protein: CARSLRGQHYEQYF
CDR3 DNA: TGTGCCAGAAGCTTGCGGGGACAGCACTACGAGCAGTACTTC

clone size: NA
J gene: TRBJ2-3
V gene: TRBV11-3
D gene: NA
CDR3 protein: CASSRGQSSQYF
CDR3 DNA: TGTGCCAGCAGCCGAGGACAGTCGTCGCAGTATTTT

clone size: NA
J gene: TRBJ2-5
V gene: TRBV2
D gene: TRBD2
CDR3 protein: CASSGLAGGRGETQYF
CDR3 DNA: TGTGCCAGCAGCGGACTAGCGGGAGGCAGGGGGGAGACCCAGTACTTC

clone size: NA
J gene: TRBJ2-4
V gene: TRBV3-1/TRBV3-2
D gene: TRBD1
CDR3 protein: CASRPPGGNIQYF
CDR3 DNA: TGTGCCAGCAGACCCCCAGGGGGAAACATTCAGTACTTC

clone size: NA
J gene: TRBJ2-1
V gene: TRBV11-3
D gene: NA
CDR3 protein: CASSLDRSSYNEQFF
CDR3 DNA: TGTGCCAGCAGCTTAGACCGTAGCTCCTACAATGAGCAGTTCTTC

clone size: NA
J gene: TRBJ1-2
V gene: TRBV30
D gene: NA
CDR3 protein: CAWSPAARGYGYTF
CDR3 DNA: TGTGCCTGGAGTCCGGCAGCTCGGGGGTATGGCTACACCTTC

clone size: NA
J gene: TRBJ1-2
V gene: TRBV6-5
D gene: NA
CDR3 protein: CASRVPPDYGYTF
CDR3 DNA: TGTGCCAGCAGGGTCCCCCCAGACTATGGCTACACCTTC

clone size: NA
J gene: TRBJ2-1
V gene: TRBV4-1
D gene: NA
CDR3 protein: CASSQVLGVAYEQFF
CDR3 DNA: TGCGCCAGCAGCCAAGTTCTAGGGGTTGCTTATGAGCAGTTCTTC

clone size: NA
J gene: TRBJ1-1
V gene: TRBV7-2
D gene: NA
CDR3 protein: CASSLEVGPRAEAFF
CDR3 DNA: TGTGCCAGCAGCTTAGAAGTGGGGCCAAGGGCTGAAGCTTTCTTT

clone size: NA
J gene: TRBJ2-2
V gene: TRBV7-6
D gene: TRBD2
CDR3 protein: CASSYPGTGGTGELFF
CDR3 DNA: TGTGCCAGCAGCTACCCCGGGACGGGAGGCACCGGGGAGCTGTTTTTT

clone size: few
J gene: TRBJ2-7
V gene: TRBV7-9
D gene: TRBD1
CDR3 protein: CASSSPGGPYEQYF
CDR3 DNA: TGTGCCAGCAGCTCCCCAGGGGGCCCCTACGAGCAGTACTTC

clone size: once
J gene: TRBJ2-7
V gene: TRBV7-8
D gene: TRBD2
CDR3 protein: CASSSTSGLAAREQYF
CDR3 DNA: TGTGCCAGCAGCTCCACCTCCGGACTAGCGGCCCGGGAGCAGTACTTC

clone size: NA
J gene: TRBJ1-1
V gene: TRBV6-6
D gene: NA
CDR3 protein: CASSYGGRSTEAFF
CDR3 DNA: TGTGCCAGCAGTTACGGAGGCCGTAGCACTGAAGCTTTCTTT

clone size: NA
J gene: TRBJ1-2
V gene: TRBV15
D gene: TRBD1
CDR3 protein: CATRAPGTGGDYGYTF
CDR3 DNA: TGTGCCACCAGGGCCCCCGGGACAGGGGGTGACTATGGCTACACCTTC

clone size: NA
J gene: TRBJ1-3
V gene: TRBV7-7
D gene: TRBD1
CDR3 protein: CASSPGQGRGNTIYF
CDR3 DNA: TGTGCTAGCAGCCCCGGACAGGGTAGGGGAAACACCATATATTTT

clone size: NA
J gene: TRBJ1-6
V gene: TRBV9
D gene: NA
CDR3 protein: CASSGGGGYNSPLHF
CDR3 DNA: TGTGCCAGCAGCGGGGGAGGGGGCTATAATTCACCCCTCCACTTT

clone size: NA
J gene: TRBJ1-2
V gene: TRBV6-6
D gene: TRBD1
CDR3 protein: CASSSGDRVYYTF
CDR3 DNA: TGTGCCAGCAGTTCCGGGGACAGGGTTTACTACACCTTC

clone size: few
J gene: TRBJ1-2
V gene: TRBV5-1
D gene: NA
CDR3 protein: CASSPTVGDYGYTF
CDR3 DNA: TGCGCCAGCAGCCCCACGGTCGGGGATTATGGCTACACCTTC

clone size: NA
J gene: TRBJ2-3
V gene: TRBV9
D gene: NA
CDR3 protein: CASSPSGSTDTQYF
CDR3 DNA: TGTGCCAGCAGCCCCAGCGGGAGCACAGATACGCAGTATTTT

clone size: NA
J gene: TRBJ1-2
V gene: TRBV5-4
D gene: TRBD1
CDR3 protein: CASSLDRGQGGYTF
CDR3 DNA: TGTGCCAGCAGCTTGGACAGGGGGCAAGGTGGCTACACCTTC

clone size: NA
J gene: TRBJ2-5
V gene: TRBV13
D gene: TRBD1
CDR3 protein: CASSFSGQAQETQYF
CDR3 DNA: TGTGCCAGCAGCTTCTCCGGACAGGCCCAAGAGACCCAGTACTTC

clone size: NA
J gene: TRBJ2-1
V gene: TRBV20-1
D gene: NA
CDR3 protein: CSARSREQFF
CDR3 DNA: TGCAGTGCTAGATCTCGGGAGCAGTTCTTC

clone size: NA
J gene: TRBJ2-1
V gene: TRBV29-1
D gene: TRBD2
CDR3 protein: CSVRGRADEQFF
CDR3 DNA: TGCAGCGTTCGAGGGAGGGCCGATGAGCAGTTCTTC

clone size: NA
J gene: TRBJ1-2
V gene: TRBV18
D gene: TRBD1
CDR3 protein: CASSPDRGSGYTF
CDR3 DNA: TGTGCCAGCTCACCGGACAGGGGCTCTGGCTACACCTTC

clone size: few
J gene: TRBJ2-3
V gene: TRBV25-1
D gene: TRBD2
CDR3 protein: CASPRQRTSPGTDTQYF
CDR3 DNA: TGTGCCAGCCCCCGTCAGAGGACTAGCCCCGGCACAGATACGCAGTATTTT

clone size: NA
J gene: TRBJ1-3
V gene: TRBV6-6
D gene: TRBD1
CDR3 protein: CASTPDRVEGNTIYF
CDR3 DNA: TGTGCCAGCACTCCAGACAGGGTGGAAGGAAACACCATATATTTT

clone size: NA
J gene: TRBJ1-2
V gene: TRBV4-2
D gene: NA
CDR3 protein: CASSARVGRHNYGYTF
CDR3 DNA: TGTGCCAGCAGCGCCCGTGTGGGCAGACATAACTATGGCTACACCTTC

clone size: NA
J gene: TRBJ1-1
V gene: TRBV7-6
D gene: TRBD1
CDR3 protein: CASSLGGTGGLTEAFF
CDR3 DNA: TGTGCCAGCAGCTTAGGGGGGACAGGGGGTCTAACTGAAGCTTTCTTT